This T cell receptor (beta chain) was captured by sequencing in a study of cytomegalovirus exposure and HLA in healthy donors (dated by TCRdb to about 2017). Notes on the research overall: An earlier analysis of approximately 640 of the donors reported 250 to 300 Gb of sequence data and 100 million to 140 million unique TCR beta sequences from about 179 million T cells. Donor age, sex, ethnicity and CMV serostatus were compiled together with the repertoire data. Along with the approximately 670-subject first cohort, a separate validation cohort of around 120 different subjects was used. The later analysis used no new phenotypic data to find candidate immune exposures, relying instead on TCR beta sequences and their occurrence across donors. The number of typed donors differed by locus: roughly 629-630 for A, B, C, DRB1 and DQB1; some 500 for DQA1; fewer than 610 for DPA1; and roughly 450 for DPB1. Genome-wide SNP genotypes for about 55% of the roughly 670 donors were used in a later genetic analysis, which treated that subset as a discovery cohort. An early release covering roughly 640 HLA-typed donors comprised roughly 300 gigabases of sequencing data and 85 million or so unique TCR sequences. A later analysis re-examined previously published TCR beta repertoires from over 500 donors and added high-resolution HLA genotyping to investigate patterns of TCR occurrence. The study combined high-throughput TCR immunosequencing, statistical association of individual TCRs with disease status, and machine learning to predict cytomegalovirus infection status. The study was designed to test whether signatures of past pathogen exposure could be identified by cataloging public T cell receptors. Because of strong linkage in the cohort, roughly five DR-DQ haplotypes were treated as single units for association and clustering. All discovery cohort repertoires had been generated on a single sequencing platform. Both class I and class II loci were covered by HLA typing, at four-digit resolution. Among some 400 genotyped donors of the cohort, an average of roughly 230,000 unique TCR beta nucleotide sequences was sequenced per donor, of which approximately 18% were non-productive. The study profiled the T cell repertoires of hundreds of subjects by immunosequencing and related them to cytomegalovirus serostatus. In an earlier analysis of 500 to 650 of the donors, high-throughput TCR beta sequencing was used to judge whether each TCR beta V gene segment behaved as functional or pseudogenic. Of the roughly 390 genotyped donors, about 80% fell in the genetic ancestry cluster associated with self-reported Caucasian donors.

General study outcomes and caveats: Correlated functional status among segregating V segments might reflect linkage disequilibrium, but an unknown experimental factor could not be ruled out. A few of the identified cytomegalovirus-associated TCR beta chains were confirmed in vitro to be specific for cytomegalovirus antigens. For the cohort, immune exposure information was limited to CMV serostatus. Presence/absence analyses assumed roughly uniform sequencing depth across donors, an assumption that may not hold. Because some donors lacked HLA typing at each locus, the association tests relied only on the typed subset. In a later analysis, the rate of TCR association differed among HLA loci, with DRB1 alleles having the most associated TCRs and HLA-C alleles having the fewest. An earlier analysis of approximately 570 of the donors showed that most TCR beta V segments appeared in productive rearrangements either about 87% or about 30% of the time, which broadly matched IMGT annotations. Specific HLA alleles were associated with 15,000 to 20,000 TCR beta sequences at a false discovery rate of 0.05 in a later analysis. A further reported finding was that TCR beta sequences accurately predicted the HLA-A and HLA-B alleles for most subjects in the first cohort. The sequencing pipeline was judged likely to have produced a cluster of highly shared sequence variants as a technical artifact. The cohort was sequenced for TCR beta chains only, and without alpha or paired-chain data the features that could be detected were limited. Assigning TCR associations to individual alleles was difficult when HLA alleles, especially DR and DQ, strongly co-occurred. In the study, 164 TCR beta chains were listed as associated with cytomegalovirus. A later genetic analysis reported fewer N-insertions in productive TCRs among donors in an Asian-associated ancestry cluster than the roughly 620-donor mean. The classifier was reported to diagnose cytomegalovirus status with high specificity and sensitivity in both the original and validation cohorts. In a later analysis, most CMV-associated TCR beta chains were found to appear HLA-restricted, with HLA associations seemingly driven largely by CMV exposure. While some public TCRs were present in many individuals, most TCR sequences turned up only very rarely across donors. Because counts were too low, roughly 17 rarely observed V segments, including chromosome 9 orphons, were left out of the earlier analysis of 500 to 650 of the donors. A later analysis found that HLA-associated TCR beta chains were more clonally expanded and had lower generation probabilities than equally common non-associated chains. A later analysis reported that several top co-occurrence clusters appeared linked to parvovirus B19, influenza, CMV and Epstein-Barr virus. According to the authors, the approach could potentially be generalized to other disease states and immunological phenotypes. A later genetic analysis associated a missense DCLRE1C variant with V-gene and J-gene trimming of TCR beta chains, and an independent cohort replicated the association.

This clone is deemed medium-sized (0.01 to 0.1%). It lacks a known antigen. No clone much larger than this one lies a single base away; base qualities are absent. The receptor library was made with the immunoSEQ multiplex PCR assay. For the multiplex PCR, a mixture combining 60 forward primers for TCR Vbeta segments and 13 reverse primers for TCR Jbeta segments was used. Amplification of the CDR3 region of rearranged TCR beta genes was performed with a multiplex PCR assay on genomic DNA. On the Illumina HiSeq System, the amplified TCR beta libraries were sequenced as 87-base-pair reads. The study's own analysis went as follows. A later analysis counted approximately 84 million unique TCR beta chains across the 650 to 700 repertoires, and 9 million to 14 million of these chains were shared by at least two donors. Raw reads were error-corrected and collapsed into unique sequences with a nearest-neighbor algorithm that merged closely related sequences to remove PCR and sequencing errors. Alignment of CDR3 sequences to IMGT reference sequences was used to assign V, D and J gene segments. For a sequence to be retained, a match of at least six nucleotides to both a V gene segment and a J gene segment was required. Rearrangements were classified as productive when the CDR3 lacked stop codons and remained in frame with V and J, and all other rearrangements were classified as non-productive. CDR3 was defined by IMGT convention, running from the second conserved V-encoded cysteine to the conserved J-encoded phenylalanine. The earlier analysis of about 590 of the donors excluded sequences that lacked an unambiguous match to a single V gene segment. An earlier analysis of fewer than 650 of the donors classified V segments as functional when productive rearrangements were above 56.7% and as segregating when the standard deviation between donors was above 5%. To diagnose cytomegalovirus status from the catalog of TCR beta chain sequences, a statistical classification framework was built. A later analysis assigned V and J genes by comparing TCR nucleotide sequences with IMGT/GENE-DB human TR gene sequences. Using the TCRdist pipeline, a later analysis assigned CDR3 sequences along with most-parsimonious VDJ recombination scenarios. In a later analysis, every TCR beta chain was defined by the combination of its CDR3 amino acid sequence and its V-gene family, and reads without a unique V-gene family were dropped. In a later analysis, 500 to 700 highly shared, low-generation-probability nucleotide sequences were removed to address suspected cross-contamination and a sequencing artifact. A later analysis calculated a clonal expansion index for each public chain from normalized within-repertoire ranks of inferred template counts. Generation probabilities in a later analysis came from a VDJ recombination model fitted to out-of-frame rearrangements, and those results were checked against IGoR. A later analysis scored TCR-TCR, TCR-HLA and TCR-CMV co-occurrence with hypergeometric tests, applying a repertoire-size bias correction to TCR pairs. To estimate false discovery rates, a later analysis permuted the HLA or CMV assignments 20 times. In a later analysis, co-occurring TCRs were grouped using DBSCAN, with TCRdist sequence similarity added in when clustering inside HLA-allele-positive subsets. Co-occurrence clustering excluded repertoires with fewer than 30,000 or more than 120,000 public chains, plus five with anomalous nucleotide sharing. What TCRdb holds here is the immuneACCESS table cut down to in-frame rearrangements. Part of the clones is not present; checked against another copy, under half of the missing clones reflect an unresolved V gene, and the others are unexplained. D and trimming were read from the DNA, whereas the V and J calls and clone size are those reported in that table. The sample contains 85,000 to 130,000 clones, about three quarters of them found a single time. The ten largest make up roughly 6.2% of the sample.

The cohort consisted of 666 healthy bone marrow donors. At the time of sampling, every cohort member was nominally healthy, though immune exposures that went unrecorded were likely present. The donor was CMV seropositive and was included in the group of approximately 310 seropositive cohort members. Each donor provided a peripheral blood sample, and peripheral blood mononuclear cells were used for TCR beta sequencing. Genomic DNA was extracted from the blood cell samples with the Qiagen DNeasy Blood Extraction Kit. Sequencing was performed on PBMCs. The TCR originated in a man between 60 and 75 years old in good health and CMV-seropositive.

The sequenced DNA: TGTGCCAGCAGCCACCCGGGGACTGGAAACACCATATATTTT. This codes for CASSHPGTGNTIYF. Rearrangement joined TRBV7-6 to TRBJ1-3, with an unclear D gene assignment. The CDR3 starts with the cysteine, ends with the phenylalanine, and has 14 residues. The read is trimmed to its CDR3 DNA, 42 bases read in frame from base 1. Per the germline V gene, SGHVS is the CDR1 and FNYEAQ is the CDR2. V is reduced by 5 bases and J by 2 bases, leaving a spacing of 10 bases between them.